This paragraph reports one TCR beta chain. The data are from a study of cytomegalovirus exposure and HLA in healthy donors. V shed 8 bases and J shed 1 base, with 9 bases lying between them. The CDR3 loop spans 12 amino acids. Germline lookup yields CDR1 SNHLY and CDR2 FYNNEI. 13 Jbeta primers and 60 Vbeta primers were used for the PCR. This table comes from immunoSEQ multiplex PCR, and its TCRdb copy is limited to in-frame clones, with some not included. The table shows roughly 100,000 clones, with around 76% occurring only once. Sequencing was performed on PBMCs. The chain joins TRBV2 to TRBJ2-7; D is possibly TRBD2 (5 bases). The receptor was isolated from a woman aged 55-75 years in good health and CMV-seropositive. The CDR3 region is CASRRESYEQYF. DNA of the CDR3: TGTGCCAGCCGTCGGGAATCCTACGAGCAGTACTTC. Supplemented by reference TRBV2 and TRBJ2-7, the full variable domain reads EPEVTQTPSHQVTQMGQEVILRCVPISNHLYFYWYRQILGQKVEFLVSFYNNEISEKSEIFDDQFSVERPDGSNFTLKIRSTKLEDSAMYFCASRRESYEQYFGPGTRLTVT.